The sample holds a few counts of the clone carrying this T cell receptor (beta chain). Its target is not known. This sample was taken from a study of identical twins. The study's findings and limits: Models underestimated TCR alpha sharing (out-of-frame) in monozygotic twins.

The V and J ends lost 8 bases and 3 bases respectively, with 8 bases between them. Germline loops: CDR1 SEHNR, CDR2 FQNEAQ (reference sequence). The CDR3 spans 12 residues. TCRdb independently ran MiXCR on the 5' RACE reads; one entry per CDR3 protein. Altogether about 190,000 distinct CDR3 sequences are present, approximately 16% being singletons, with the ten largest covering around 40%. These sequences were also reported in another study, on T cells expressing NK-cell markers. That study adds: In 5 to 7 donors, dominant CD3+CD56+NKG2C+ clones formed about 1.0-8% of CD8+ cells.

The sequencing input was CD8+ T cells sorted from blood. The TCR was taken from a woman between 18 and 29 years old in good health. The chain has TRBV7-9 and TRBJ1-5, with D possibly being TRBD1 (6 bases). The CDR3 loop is CASSGANQPQHF. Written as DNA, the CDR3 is TGTGCCAGCTCAGGGGCCAATCAGCCCCAGCATTTT.